Included here is one TCR beta chain sequence, with context. The data stem from a study of blood T cells in healthy people across ages. The CDR3 runs 13 residues. Trimming removed 6 bases at V and 7 bases at J, with 13 bases between. It was with a sample-barcoded 5' primer and a J-beta primer mix that a second PCR of about 6 to 11 cycles was run. TCRdb reanalysed the 5' RACE reads using MiXCR and keeps one entry per CDR3 protein. The table records around 1,700,000 distinct CDR3 sequences, 28% of them present only once. This chain links TRBV12-3 or TRBV12-4 with TRBJ2-1; D may correspond to TRBD1 or TRBD2 (5 bases each). The sample taken for sequencing was blood. The receptor was isolated from a woman aged 25 to 45 in good health. CDR3 DNA sequence: TGTGCCAGCAGCCGAGAGAGGGGAAATGAGCAGTTCTTC. This encodes CASSRERGNEQFF.